This T cell receptor beta chain comes out of a study of Graves' ophthalmopathy and Graves' hyperthyroidism. Amplification targeted the TCR beta CDR3 regions, with RNA transcripts as the source material. Second-round multiplex PCR came after first-round RT-PCR with HTBI primers. TCRdb processed the multiplex PCR reads anew with MiXCR; each CDR3 protein has one entry. This sample has about 600,000 distinct CDR3 sequences, with 35% to 45% found just once. The V end was cut by 3 bases, the J end by 0 bases, with 6 bases between. Germline assignment: CDR1 MNHEY and CDR2 SMNVEV (reference sequence). CDR3 length: 13 amino acids. This clonotype was recorded a few times. What it recognizes is unknown. Excluded were patients with other autoimmune diseases, uncontrolled infections, pregnancy or lactation. Study outcomes and limitations: Most clonotypes expanded in thyroid above 0.001 frequency were present in blood too.

The V and J genes are TRBV27 and TRBJ2-7, with D hard to call. The specimen was peripheral blood or thyroid tissue (not recorded which). The clonotype originates from an adult man with Graves' hyperthyroidism. In nucleotides, the CDR3 is TGTGCCAGCAGTTTTCAAAACTCCTACGAGCAGTACTTC. Translation gives CASSFQNSYEQYF.